This T cell receptor beta chain was retrieved from a study of cytomegalovirus exposure and HLA in healthy donors. Study-level background: Earlier results showed roughly 120 million unique TCR beta sequences derived from some 190 million T cells.

About this clone itself: What it binds is not known.

13 Jbeta primers and 60 Vbeta primers were used for the PCR. Sequenced by immunoSEQ multiplex PCR; TCRdb stores in-frame clones only, minus some. The sample comprises approximately 120,000 clones, approximately 71% of which are singletons, and roughly 5.9% rests with the top ten. This CDR3 is built from 17 residues. Per germline, CDR1 GTSNPN and CDR2 SVGIG (reference sequence). Study-level results: Overall, some 160 TCR beta chains were annotated as cytomegalovirus-associated. Sequencing likely caused a cluster of highly shared sequence variants.

The sequenced sample was PBMCs. The receptor was derived from a woman in her 70s in good health and CMV-seropositive. The V call is TRBV30, the J call TRBJ1-1, with 9 bases aligning to TRBD1. The CDR3 here is CARDREEGRVEGTEAFF. The DNA of the CDR3 is TGTGCTCGGGACAGGGAAGAGGGGAGGGTTGAAGGCACTGAAGCTTTCTTT. Based on the CDR3 plus reference TRBV30 and TRBJ1-1, the full variable domain is SQTIHQWPATLVQPVGSPLSLECTVEGTSNPNLYWYRQAAGRGLQLLFYSVGIGQISSEVPQNLSASRPQDRQFILSSKKLLLSDSGFYLCARDREEGRVEGTEAFFGQGTRLTVV.